The T cell receptor beta chain described here comes from a study of Tregs in tolerant kidney transplant recipients. Findings and limits, study-wide: This study did not directly address biological reproducibility. Donor-specific Treg expansion exceeded global Treg expansion in tolerant patients, suggesting antigen drive.

J gave up 0 bases and V 5 bases, and 7 bases lay outside the gene matches. From germline, CDR1 is SGHVS and CDR2 FQNEAQ. There are 16 residues in the CDR3. On this clone: Its antigen is still unknown.

Profiled with immunoSEQ multiplex PCR; TCRdb holds only in-frame clones, not every one. The profile covers about 64,000 clones, with roughly 98% appearing a single time and 0.3% to 0.4% taken by the ten largest. Thawed PBMCs were FACS-sorted into unstimulated CD4+CD25+CD127- regulatory T cells, CD4+CD25- non-regulatory cells, CD4 and CD8 cells. Here the sequenced sample was Tregs from blood, taken before the transplant. The V gene is TRBV7-8, the J gene TRBJ1-2; 9 bases line up with TRBD1. The TCR originated in a human donor who received a combined kidney and bone marrow transplant. The CDR3 DNA sequence: TGTGCCAGCAGCATCGGGACAGGGAGGTCTAACTATGGCTACACCTTC. Its translation: CASSIGTGRSNYGYTF. Complete variable domain (other parts from reference TRBV7-8 and TRBJ1-2): GAGVSQSPRYKVAKRGQDVALRCDPISGHVSLFWYQQALGQGPEFLTYFQNEAQLDKSGLPSDRFFAERPEGSVSTLKIQRTQQEDSAVYLCASSIGTGRSNYGYTFGSGTRLTVV.